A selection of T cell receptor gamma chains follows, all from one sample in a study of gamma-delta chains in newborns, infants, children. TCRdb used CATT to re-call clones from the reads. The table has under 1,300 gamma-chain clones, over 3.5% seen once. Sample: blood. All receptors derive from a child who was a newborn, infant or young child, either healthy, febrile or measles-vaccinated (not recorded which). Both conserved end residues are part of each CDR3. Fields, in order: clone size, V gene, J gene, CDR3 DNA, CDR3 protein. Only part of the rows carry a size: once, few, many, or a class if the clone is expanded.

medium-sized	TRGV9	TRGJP	TGTGCCTTGTGGGAGGTGATAGAGTTGGGCAAAAAAATCAAGGTATTT	CALWEVIELGKKIKVF
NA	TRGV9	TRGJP	TGTGCCTTGTGGGAGGTGCAGGGGTTAGGCAAAAAAATCAAGGTATTT	CALWEVQGLGKKIKVF
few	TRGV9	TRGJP	TGTGCCTTGTGGGTAGGCCGGCAAGAGTTGGGCAAAAAAATCAAGGTATTT	CALWVGRQELGKKIKVF
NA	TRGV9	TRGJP	TGTGCCTTGTGGGAGGTCCTGGAAGAGTTGGGCAAAAAAATCAAGGTATTT	CALWEVLEELGKKIKVF
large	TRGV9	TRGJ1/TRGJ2	TGTGCCTTGTGGAGGAATTATTATAAGAAACTCTTT	CALWRNYYKKLF
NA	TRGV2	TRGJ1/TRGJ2	TGTGCCACCTGGGTCGGGCTATATTATAAGAAACTCTTT	CATWVGLYYKKLF
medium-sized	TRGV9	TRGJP	TGTGCCTTGTGGGAGTACCAAGAGTTGGGCAAAAAAATCAAGGTATTT	CALWEYQELGKKIKVF
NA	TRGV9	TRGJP	TGTGCCTTGTGGGAAGCTCAAGAGTTGGGCAAAAAAATCGAGGTATTT	CALWEAQELGKKIEVF
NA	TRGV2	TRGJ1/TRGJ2	TGTGCCACCTGGGACGGGCAGGATTATAAGAAACTCTTT	CATWDGQDYKKLF
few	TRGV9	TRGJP	TGCGCCTTGTGGGAGGTGCAGAGCGAGTTGGGCAAAAAAATCAAGGTATTT	CALWEVQSELGKKIKVF
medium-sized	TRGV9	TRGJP	TGTGCCTTGTGGAGCCAAGAGTTGGGCAAAAAAATCAAGGTATTT	CALWSQELGKKIKVF
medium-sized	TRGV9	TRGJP	TGTGCCTTGTGGGAGGTGTCCACAGAGTTGGGCAAAAAAATCAAGGTATTT	CALWEVSTELGKKIKVF
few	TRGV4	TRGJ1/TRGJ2	TGTGCCACCTGGGACGGGCCACCTATTTATTATAAGAAACTCTTT	CATWDGPPIYYKKLF
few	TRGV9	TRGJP	TGTGCCTTGTGGGAGGTGTACATGATGGGCAAAAAAATCAAGGTATTT	CALWEVYMMGKKIKVF
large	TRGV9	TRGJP	TGTGCCTTGTGGGAGGTTCCACCCCACCAAGAGTTGGGCAAAAAAATCAAGGTATTT	CALWEVPPHQELGKKIKVF
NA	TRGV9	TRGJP	TGTGCCTTGTGGGAGGTGTTCGGAGAGTTGGGCAAAAAAATCAAGGTATTT	CALWEVFGELGKKIKVF
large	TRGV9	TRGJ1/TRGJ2	TGTGCCTTGTGGGAGGTGCTGGCGAAACTCTTT	CALWEVLAKLF
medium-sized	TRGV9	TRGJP	TGTGCCTTGAGAACAGAGTTGGGCAAAAAAATCAAGGTATTT	CALRTELGKKIKVF
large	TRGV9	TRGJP	TGTGCCTTGTGGGAGGCACAAGAGTTGGGCAAAAAAATCAAGGTATTT	CALWEAQELGKKIKVF
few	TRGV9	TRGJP	TGTGCCTTGTGGGAGGTGAAACTATGGCAAGAGTTGGGCAAAAAAATCAAGGTATTT	CALWEVKLWQELGKKIKVF
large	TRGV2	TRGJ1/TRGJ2	TGTGCCGCCTCCCATAAGAAACTCTTT	CAASHKKLF
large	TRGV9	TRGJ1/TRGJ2	TGTGCCTTGTGGGAGGTGGAAGGGAGTTATAAGAAACTCTTT	CALWEVEGSYKKLF
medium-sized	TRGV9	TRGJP	TGTGCCTTGTGGGAGGTCCCGCAAGAGTTGGGCAAAAAAATCAAGGTATTT	CALWEVPQELGKKIKVF
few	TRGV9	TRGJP	TGTGCCCCCCCGTTGGGCAAAAAAATCAAGGTATTT	CAPPLGKKIKVF
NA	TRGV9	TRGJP	TGTGCCTTGTGGGAGGAGATGCAAGAGTCGGGCAAAAAAATCAAGGTATTT	CALWEEMQESGKKIKVF
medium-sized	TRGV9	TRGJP	TGTGCCTTGTGGGAGGAAGAAGAGTTGGGCAAAAAAATCAAGGTATTT	CALWEEEELGKKIKVF